This T cell receptor beta chain was documented in a study of cytomegalovirus exposure and HLA in healthy donors. The PCR employed 60 Vbeta primers together with 13 Jbeta primers. The method was immunoSEQ multiplex PCR; TCRdb's version includes in-frame clones alone and lacks a portion of them. The sample yields 150,000 to 200,000 clones, roughly 80% seen once. Per germline, CDR1 SGHTA and CDR2 FQGNSA. The CDR3 runs to 14 residues. V lost 3 bases to trimming and J lost 2 bases, with 9 bases between them. The sequence derives from a woman in her forties or fifties in good health and CMV-seronegative. The rearrangement joins TRBV7-2 to TRBJ2-3; D is undetermined. The sequenced material came from PBMCs. The CDR3 DNA reads TGTGCCAGCAGCTTGCGGTCGGCCACAGATACGCAGTATTTT. This encodes CASSLRSATDTQYF.